Listed here are 14 T cell receptor beta chains from one sample, sequenced in a study of blood T cells in healthy people across ages. Next came a second PCR, run for roughly 6 to 11 cycles, which used a sample-barcoded 5' primer along with a J-beta primer mix. TCRdb analysed the 5' RACE reads with MiXCR anew, one entry per CDR3 protein. The sample holds roughly 930,000 distinct CDR3 sequences, about 48% seen once. Sequencing input: blood. The origin of the receptors is a man aged 25 to 45 in good health.

This clonotype was detected a few times. CDR3: CSVPGTAETQYF. The CDR3 DNA is TGCAGCGTACCCGGGACAGCTGAGACCCAGTACTTC. This chain joins TRBV29-1 and TRBJ2-5, with 7 bases that match TRBD1. The V and J ends lost 6 bases and 5 bases, in that order; junction bases with no gene match: 6. CDR3 size: 12 residues. Germline V lookup: CDR1 SQVTM, CDR2 ANQGSEA.

This clonotype was recorded a few times. Here the CDR3 reads CASSRTRTSGGAVSQETQYF. The CDR3 region has the DNA TGTGCCAGCAGTCGAACACGGACTAGCGGGGGGGCCGTTTCGCAAGAGACCCAGTACTTC. This chain links TRBV27 with TRBJ2-5; 15 bases line up with TRBD2. CDR1 is MNHEY, CDR2 SMNVEV, per germline (reference sequence). Trimming took 5 bases from V and 2 from J; bases not matched to a gene: 15. The CDR3 loop spans 20 amino acids.

This clonotype was detected only a few times. V is TRBV4-1 and J is TRBJ1-2; D not certain. CDR3 size: 15 residues. The V gene lost 0 bases and the J gene lost 4 bases, with 12 bases spanning the gap. CDR1 and CDR2 (germline): MGHRA, YSYEKL. The CDR3 sequence: CASSQDWIKGYGYTF. The CDR3 DNA is TGCGCCAGCAGCCAAGATTGGATAAAGGGCTATGGCTACACCTTC.

V usage is TRBV29-1 and J usage is TRBJ2-1, with a weak D call TRBD2 (7 bases). TRBJ2-7 matches the DNA end more closely, so the J call is doubtful. CDR1 is SQVTM and CDR2 is ANQGSEA in the germline V gene. This CDR3 has 14 residues. CDR3 sequence reads: CSGAGASSYNEQYF. The CDR3 nucleotides read TGCAGTGGGGCGGGGGCTAGCTCCTACAATGAGCAGTACTTC.

This chain connects TRBV29-1 to TRBJ1-1; weak D call: TRBD1 (5 bases). This CDR3 has 12 residues. Deletions cut 6 bases from V and 8 bases from J, with 16 bases between. Germline V CDR1 and CDR2: SQVTM, ANQGSEA. This CDR3 is CSVDNRRGEAFF. The CDR3 DNA reads as TGCAGCGTAGACAACAGGCGCGGGGAAGCTTTCTTT. The variable domain in full, completed from reference TRBV29-1 and TRBJ1-1, reads SAVISQKPSRDICQRGTSLTIQCQVDSQVTMMFWYRQQPGQSLTLIATANQGSEATYESGFVIDKFPISRPNLTFSTLTVSNMSPEDSSIYLCSVDNRRGEAFFGQGTRLTVV.

V and J are TRBV6-5 and TRBJ2-7, with TRBD1 matching 7 bases. V lost 0 bases to trimming and J lost 7 bases; unmatched junction nucleotides: 6. This CDR3 has 14 amino acids. The V gene's germline CDR1 is MNHEY and CDR2 SVGAGI. The CDR3 region is CASSYSEGAVEQYF. The DNA for the CDR3 is TGTGCCAGCAGTTACTCTGAGGGGGCGGTGGAGCAGTACTTC.

This clonotype was detected ten times or more. The chain is built from TRBV6-2 or TRBV6-3 and TRBJ1-2, with 7 bases identical to TRBD1. Germline V gives CDR1 MNHEY, CDR2 SVGEGT. CDR3 length: 15 residues. The V gene end was trimmed by 2 bases and the J gene end by 4 bases; junction bases not matched to a gene: 7. The CDR3 here is CASSYRDRILYGYTF. DNA of the CDR3: TGTGCCAGCAGTTACAGGGACAGAATACTCTATGGCTACACCTTC.

The V and J genes are TRBV20-1 and TRBJ1-5, with 8 bases identical to TRBD1. J was trimmed by 0 bases and V by 1 base; bases with no gene match: 5. Germline loops: CDR1 DFQATT, CDR2 SNEGSKA (reference sequence). The CDR3 contains 16 residues. For the CDR3, the DNA is TGCAGTGCTAGAGCAGGGGGCGCCTATAGCAATCAGCCCCAGCATTTT. It is translated as CSARAGGAYSNQPQHF.

The sample holds a few counts of this clonotype. The gene calls are TRBV29-1 and TRBJ2-5; possibly TRBD1 or TRBD2 for D (5 bases each). From germline, CDR1 is SQVTM and CDR2 ANQGSEA. There are 13 residues in the CDR3. V dropped 2 bases and J dropped 4 bases, with 11 bases sitting between them. As DNA, the CDR3 is TGCAGCGTTGAAATGGGGGTTCCAGAGACCCAGTACTTC. This sequence encodes CSVEMGVPETQYF.

In its sample, this clonotype was seen a few times. This rearrangement joins TRBV4-1 to TRBJ1-4; D perhaps matches TRBD1 (6 bases). Germline CDR1 and CDR2: MGHRA and YSYEKL. The CDR3 loop spans 15 amino acids. V lost 0 bases to trimming and J lost 8 bases, with 13 bases between them. This CDR3 is CASSQDETRGEKLFF. The CDR3 DNA sequence: TGCGCCAGCAGCCAAGACGAGACTAGGGGGGAAAAACTGTTTTTT.

V and J are TRBV30 and TRBJ1-6, with D perhaps TRBD1 (5 bases). CDR3 length equals 15 residues. V was trimmed by 8 bases and J by 0 bases, leaving 14 bases between them. Germline V gives CDR1 GTSNPN, CDR2 SVGIG (reference sequence). For the CDR3, the DNA is TGTGCCGAACGACGGGGGAGCTCCTATAATTCACCCCTCCACTTT. Protein: CAERRGSSYNSPLHF. Drawing the rest from reference TRBV30 and TRBJ1-6, the complete variable domain is SQTIHQWPATLVQPVGSPLSLECTVEGTSNPNLYWYRQAAGRGLQLLFYSVGIGQISSEVPQNLSASRPQDRQFILSSKKLLLSDSGFYLCAERRGSSYNSPLHFGNGTRLTVT.

As for this clonotype: Being one base from a much bigger clone, this may be a read error. The chain carries TRBV3-1 and TRBJ1-2; TRBD1 is a possible D gene (5 bases). V was trimmed by 0 bases and J by 6 bases, leaving 8 bases between them. The CDR3 has 13 residues. Germline-derived CDR1 and CDR2 are LGHDT and YNNKEL (reference sequence). In DNA form, the CDR3 reads TGTGCCAGCAGCCAAGACAGGGCCCATGGCTACACCTTC. The encoded protein is CASSQDRAHGYTF.

In this sample, this clonotype turned up a few times. The rearrangement links TRBV29-1 to TRBJ2-7, with TRBD1 matching over 11 bases. The CDR3 is made up of 13 amino acids. Germline V CDR1 and CDR2: SQVTM, ANQGSEA. V lost 4 bases to trimming and J lost 6 bases; unmatched junction nucleotides: 5. The CDR3 DNA is TGCAGCGTTGGTAGGACAGGGGGCTTCGAGCAGTACTTC. Encoded protein: CSVGRTGGFEQYF.

J is TRBJ2-7 and V is TRBV29-1; 8 bases match TRBD2. The germline V gene has CDR1 SQVTM and CDR2 ANQGSEA. Unmatched junction bases numbered 3, after V lost 4 bases and J lost 4 bases. CDR3 length: 12 residues. The CDR3 sequence is CSVAGGPYEQYF. The CDR3 nucleotides read TGCAGCGTTGCGGGAGGGCCGTACGAGCAGTACTTC.